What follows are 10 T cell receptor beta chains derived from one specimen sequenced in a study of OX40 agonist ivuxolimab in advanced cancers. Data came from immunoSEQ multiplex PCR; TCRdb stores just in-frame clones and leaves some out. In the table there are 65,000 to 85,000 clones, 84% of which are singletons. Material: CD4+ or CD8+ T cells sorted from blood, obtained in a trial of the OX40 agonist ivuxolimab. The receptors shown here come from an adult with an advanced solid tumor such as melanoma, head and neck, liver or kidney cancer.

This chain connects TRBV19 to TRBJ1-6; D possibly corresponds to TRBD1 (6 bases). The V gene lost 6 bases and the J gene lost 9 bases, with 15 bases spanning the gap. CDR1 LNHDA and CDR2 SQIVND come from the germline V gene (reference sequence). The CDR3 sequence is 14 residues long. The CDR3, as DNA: TGTGCCAGTAGATCGATCACAGGGAGTTCACCCCTCCACTTT. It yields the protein CASRSITGSSPLHF. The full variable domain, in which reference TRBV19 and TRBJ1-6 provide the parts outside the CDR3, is DGGITQSPKYLFRKEGQNVTLSCEQNLNHDAMYWYRQDPGQGLRLIYYSQIVNDFQKGDIAEGYSVSREKKESFPLTVTSAQKNPTAFYLCASRSITGSSPLHFGNGTRLTVT.

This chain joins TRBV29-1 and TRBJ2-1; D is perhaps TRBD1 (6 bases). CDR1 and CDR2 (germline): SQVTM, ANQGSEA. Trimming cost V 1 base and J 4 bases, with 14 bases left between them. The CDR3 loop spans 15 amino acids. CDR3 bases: TGCAGCGTTGAAGCAATAAAGCAGGGGTACAATGAGCAGTTCTTC. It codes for CSVEAIKQGYNEQFF.

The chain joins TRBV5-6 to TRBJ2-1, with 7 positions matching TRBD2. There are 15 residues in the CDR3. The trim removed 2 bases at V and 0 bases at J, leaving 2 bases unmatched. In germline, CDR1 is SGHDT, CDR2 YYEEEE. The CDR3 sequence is CASSFRGGSYNEQFF. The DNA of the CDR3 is TGTGCCAGCAGCTTCCGCGGGGGCTCCTACAATGAGCAGTTCTTC.

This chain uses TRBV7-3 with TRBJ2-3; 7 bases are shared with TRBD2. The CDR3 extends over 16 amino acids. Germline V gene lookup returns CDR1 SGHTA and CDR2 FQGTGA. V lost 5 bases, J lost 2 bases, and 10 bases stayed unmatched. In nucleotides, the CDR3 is TGTGCCAGCAGCCCCCGCCCGGCGGGGGACACAGATACGCAGTATTTT. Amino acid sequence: CASSPRPAGDTDTQYF.

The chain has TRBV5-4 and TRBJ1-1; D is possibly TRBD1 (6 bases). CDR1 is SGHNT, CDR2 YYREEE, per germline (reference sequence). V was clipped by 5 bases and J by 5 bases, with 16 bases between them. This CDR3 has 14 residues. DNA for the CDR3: TGTGCCAGCAGGGTCAGGGGTGGGGATACTGAAGCTTTCTTT. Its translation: CASRVRGGDTEAFF. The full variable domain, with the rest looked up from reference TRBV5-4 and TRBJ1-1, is ETGVTQSPTHLIKTRGQQVTLRCSSQSGHNTVSWYQQALGQGPQFIFQYYREEENGRGNFPPRFSGLQFPNYSSELNVNALELDDSALYLCASRVRGGDTEAFFGQGTRLTVV.

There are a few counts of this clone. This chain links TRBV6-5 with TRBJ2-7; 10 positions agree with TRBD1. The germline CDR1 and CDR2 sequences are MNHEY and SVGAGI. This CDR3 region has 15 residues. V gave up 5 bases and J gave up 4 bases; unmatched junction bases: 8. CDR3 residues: CASSPPGTGAYEQYF. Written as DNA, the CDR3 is TGTGCCAGCAGTCCTCCAGGGACAGGGGCATACGAGCAGTACTTC.

The CDR3 here is CASSGTVNNSPLHF. In nucleotides, the CDR3 is TGCGCCAGCAGTGGGACAGTTAATAATTCACCCCTCCACTTT. The chain recombines TRBV10-1 with TRBJ1-6, with D possibly TRBD1 on 6 matching bases. V was pared by 4 bases and J by 5 bases, with 9 bases between. The CDR3 consists of 14 residues. CDR1 and CDR2 from the germline V gene are WNHNN and SYGVQD (reference sequence).

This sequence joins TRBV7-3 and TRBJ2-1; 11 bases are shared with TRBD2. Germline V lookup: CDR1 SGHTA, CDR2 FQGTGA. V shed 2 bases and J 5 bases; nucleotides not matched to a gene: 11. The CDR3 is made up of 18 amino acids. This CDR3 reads CASSLRTSGSGVNNEQFF. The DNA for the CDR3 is TGTGCCAGCAGCTTACGAACTAGCGGGAGCGGGGTCAACAATGAGCAGTTCTTC.

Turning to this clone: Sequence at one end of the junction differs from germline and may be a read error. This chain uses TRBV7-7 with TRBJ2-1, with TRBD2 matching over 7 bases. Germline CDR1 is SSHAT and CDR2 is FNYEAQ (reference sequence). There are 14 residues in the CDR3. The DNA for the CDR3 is TGTGCTAGCAGCTCTAGCGGAGGCGCGAGTGAGCAGTTCTTC. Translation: CASSSSGGASEQFF.

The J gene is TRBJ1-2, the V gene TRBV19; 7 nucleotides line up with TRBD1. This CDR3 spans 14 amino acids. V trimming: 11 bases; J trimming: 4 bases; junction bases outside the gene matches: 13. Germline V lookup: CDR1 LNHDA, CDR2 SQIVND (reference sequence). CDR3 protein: CAATGDILGYGYTF. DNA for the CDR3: TGTGCCGCTACAGGGGATATTCTTGGCTATGGCTACACCTTC. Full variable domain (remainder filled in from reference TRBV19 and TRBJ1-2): DGGITQSPKYLFRKEGQNVTLSCEQNLNHDAMYWYRQDPGQGLRLIYYSQIVNDFQKGDIAEGYSVSREKKESFPLTVTSAQKNPTAFYLCAATGDILGYGYTFGSGTRLTVV.